The 16 T cell receptor beta chains below were found in one sample sequenced in a study of blood T cells in healthy people across ages. A second roughly 6 to 12 cycle PCR used barcoded and J-beta primers. MiXCR was run by TCRdb on the 5' RACE reads, yielding one entry per CDR3 protein. Of about a million distinct CDR3 sequences detected, roughly half appear once; the ten largest clones hold roughly a fifth. Sequencing was performed on blood. Receptors were obtained from a woman aged 55-70 years in good health.

V gene TRBV4-1 combines with J gene TRBJ1-6; D is unclear. V dropped 4 bases and J dropped 14 bases, with 15 bases sitting between them. The CDR3 loop spans 13 amino acids. The germline CDR1 and CDR2 sequences are MGHRA and YSYEKL. In nucleotides, the CDR3 is TGCGCCAGCAGCCCTCACCGCTATGGAACCCTCCACTTT. Amino acid sequence: CASSPHRYGTLHF.

There are a few counts of this clonotype. The chain is built from TRBV11-2 and TRBJ2-7; 11 bases are shared with TRBD2. The junction had 8 bases not matched to a gene; V was cut back by 7 bases and J by 0 bases. The CDR3 spans 16 residues. Germline assignment: CDR1 SGHAT and CDR2 FQNNGV. As DNA, the CDR3 is TGTGCCAGCAACCAAGGGGGACTAGCGGACTCCTACGAGCAGTACTTC. Amino acids: CASNQGGLADSYEQYF.

This chain uses TRBV10-3 with TRBJ2-1; no definite D call. Germline V gene lookup returns CDR1 ENHRY and CDR2 SYGVKD. V shed 2 bases and J shed 7 bases, with 9 bases lying between them. This CDR3 is built from 13 residues. The CDR3 DNA reads as TGTGCCATCAGTGAGCCGACTCCGAATGAGCAGTTCTTC. Amino acids: CAISEPTPNEQFF.

The rearrangement links TRBV5-1 to TRBJ2-7, with 9 bases matching TRBD2. CDR1 and CDR2 (germline): SGHRS, YFSETQ. V lost 2 bases, J lost 2 bases, and 8 bases stayed unmatched. The CDR3 is 16 amino acids. The CDR3 loop is CASSFSSSGKAYEQYF. The CDR3, as DNA: TGCGCCAGCAGCTTTTCGTCTAGCGGGAAAGCCTACGAGCAGTACTTC.

This clonotype has more than one count but fewer than ten. The chain couples TRBV6-2 or TRBV6-3 to TRBJ2-7; D may match TRBD1 or TRBD2 (5 bases each). The CDR3 is 15 amino acids. Germline values: CDR1 MNHEY, CDR2 SVGEGT. Trimming removed 7 bases at V and 1 base at J, with 17 bases between. In DNA form, the CDR3 reads TGTGCCAGCAACCGGCCCGGGACCTCTTCCTACGAGCAGTACTTC. This codes for CASNRPGTSSYEQYF.

Notes on this clonotype: The DNA is left out, because the CDR3 cannot be placed on it with certainty; the CDR3 is given as TCRdb lists it. The chain recombines TRBV3-1 with TRBJ1-2; the table's TRBD1 call for D was not verified on the DNA. Germline V lookup: CDR1 LGHDT, CDR2 YNNKEL (reference sequence). The CDR3 has 16 residues if both end residues are counted. This CDR3 is CASSQSGTGSTSGYTF.

The chain links TRBV10-2 to TRBJ2-1; D is unresolved. The CDR3 has 17 residues. Looked up from germline, CDR1 is WSHSY and CDR2 is SAAADI. Trimming took off 0 bases at V and 3 bases at J, with 15 bases between the two ends. CDR3 in amino acids: CASSESRGPFGYNEQFF. The CDR3 nucleotides read TGCGCCAGCAGTGAGTCGCGAGGACCCTTTGGCTACAATGAGCAGTTCTTC.

The chain joins TRBV12-3 or TRBV12-4 to TRBJ2-3; 9 nucleotides match TRBD2. Trimming removed 10 bases from V and 4 bases from J; junction bases left unmatched: 12. The CDR3 contains 15 residues. As DNA, the CDR3 is TGTGCCACAACGTCCTGGCGGGAGGGTTCAGATACGCAGTATTTT. This sequence encodes CATTSWREGSDTQYF.

The chain recombines TRBV27 with TRBJ2-4; 11 bases agree with TRBD2. The J call may be in error: the DNA end matches TRBJ2-7 better. Germline lookup yields CDR1 MNHEY and CDR2 SMNVEV (reference sequence). This CDR3 has 18 residues. The CDR3 is CASSFLAGGLGRAYEQYF. In nucleotides, the CDR3 is TGTGCCAGCAGTTTTCTAGCGGGAGGTCTGGGCCGTGCTTACGAGCAGTACTTC.

The chain couples TRBV5-1 to TRBJ2-1; 10 bases are shared with TRBD2. The length of the CDR3 is 16 residues. Unmatched junction bases numbered 7, after V lost 1 base and J lost 6 bases. Germline values: CDR1 SGHRS, CDR2 YFSETQ. The CDR3 region has the DNA TGCGCCAGCAGCTTGCAGATGGGACTAGCGTTCAATGAGCAGTTCTTC. Residues: CASSLQMGLAFNEQFF.

The rearrangement joins TRBV20-1 to TRBJ2-7; 11 bases align to TRBD2. The CDR3 is 15 residues long. Germline CDR1 reads DFQATT; CDR2 reads SNEGSKA (reference sequence). The trim removed 5 bases at V and 0 bases at J, leaving 6 bases unmatched. The CDR3 loop is CSASRLAGSSYEQYF. CDR3 sequence (DNA): TGCAGTGCTTCGCGACTAGCGGGGAGCTCCTACGAGCAGTACTTC.

This clonotype came up a few times. The chain uses TRBV25-1 and TRBJ2-5; 11 nucleotides align to TRBD2. CDR3 size: 17 residues. Germline V gives CDR1 MGHDK, CDR2 SYGVNS. Germline trimming cut 3 bases from V and 4 bases from J; bases unmatched to any gene: 10. The CDR3 is CASSDPSGRTPLETQYF. CDR3 bases: TGTGCCAGCAGTGACCCTAGCGGGAGGACCCCGTTAGAGACCCAGTACTTC. Full variable domain (missing parts from reference TRBV25-1 and TRBJ2-5): EADIYQTPRYLVIGTGKKITLECSQTMGHDKMYWYQQDPGMELHLIHYSYGVNSTEKGDLSSESTVSRIRTEHFPLTLESARPSHTSQYLCASSDPSGRTPLETQYFGPGTRLLVL.

This clonotype was seen more than once but under ten times. The chain joins TRBV10-3 to TRBJ1-1, with D tentatively TRBD1 (5 bases). Trimming pared 0 bases from V and 1 base from J, leaving 18 bases between. Per the germline V gene, CDR1 is ENHRY and CDR2 is SYGVKD. This CDR3 contains 18 residues. CDR3 region: CAISESMGGPTWNTEAFF. The CDR3 DNA reads as TGTGCCATCAGTGAGTCGATGGGGGGACCGACTTGGAACACTGAAGCTTTCTTT.

This clonotype was detected only a few times. This chain joins TRBV5-1 and TRBJ2-1, with 7 bases matching TRBD2. The V and J ends lost 1 base and 8 bases, in that order; junction bases with no gene match: 9. The CDR3 loop spans 15 amino acids. Germline lookup yields CDR1 SGHRS and CDR2 YFSETQ. Here the CDR3 reads CASSLQGGSTDEQFF. The DNA for the CDR3 is TGCGCCAGCAGCTTGCAAGGCGGGAGTACCGATGAGCAGTTCTTC. The complete variable domain, with remaining parts taken from reference TRBV5-1 and TRBJ2-1, reads KAGVTQTPRYLIKTRGQQVTLSCSPISGHRSVSWYQQTPGQGLQFLFEYFSETQRNKGNFPGRFSGRQFSNSRSEMNVSTLELGDSALYLCASSLQGGSTDEQFFGPGTRLTVL.

About this clonotype itself: The conserved phenylalanine or tryptophan normally closing the CDR3 is absent here, so this likely arose from a read error. The chain carries TRBV20-1 and TRBJ2-5; D is unresolved. CDR1 is DFQATT and CDR2 is SNEGSKA in the germline V gene (reference sequence). With 3 bases removed from V and 4 bases from J, the gap between germline ends came to 12 bases. The CDR3 spans 13 residues. The CDR3 loop reads CSASFREPETQYY. The DNA for the CDR3 is TGCAGTGCTAGTTTTAGGGAACCAGAGACCCAGTACTAC.

This clonotype was detected a few times. The chain couples TRBV28 to TRBJ2-3; 9 bases align to TRBD1. Germline CDR1 is MDHEN and CDR2 is SYDVKM. The CDR3 is made up of 16 amino acids. J gave up 3 bases and V 2 bases, and 6 bases lay outside the gene matches. CDR3 amino acids: CASSLGTGRATDTQYF. As DNA, the CDR3 is TGTGCCAGCAGTTTAGGGACAGGGAGAGCGACAGATACGCAGTATTTT.